The 10 T cell receptor beta chains in this list originate from one sample, sequenced in a study of T cell repertoires in cytomegalovirus infection. No antigen has been identified for these receptors. TCRdb reanalysed the reads using MiXCR and keeps one entry per CDR3 protein. The data show some 270,000 distinct CDR3 sequences, approximately 22% seen once. This specimen was cultured PBMCs, taken from culture after CMV antigen stimulation. The receptors come from a human donor in good health (CMV status not recorded). Some clones in this sample may be carry-over from other donors' samples.

This rearrangement joins TRBV28 to TRBJ2-3; TRBD1 might be the D (6 bases). V was shortened by 2 bases and J by 2 bases, with 11 bases between the two germline ends. Germline CDR1 MDHEN, CDR2 SYDVKM. The CDR3 has 15 amino acids. The CDR3 reads CASSLTGTLTDTQYF. CDR3 sequence (DNA): TGTGCCAGCAGTTTAACAGGGACCCTCACAGATACGCAGTATTTT.

The chain couples TRBV15 to TRBJ2-1; 13 bases map to TRBD2. The ends lost 4 bases at V and 9 bases at J; junction bases unmatched: 9. CDR3 size: 16 residues. Germline CDR1 reads LNHNV; CDR2 reads YYDKDF (reference sequence). Here the CDR3 reads CATSILAGGPGSEQFF. The CDR3 region has the DNA TGTGCCACCAGCATACTAGCGGGAGGGCCAGGTAGTGAGCAGTTCTTC.

Ten or more counts support this clonotype. The rearrangement links TRBV7-2 to TRBJ1-5; D perhaps matches TRBD1 (5 bases). V dropped 1 base and J dropped 2 bases, with 9 bases sitting between them. From germline, CDR1 is SGHTA and CDR2 FQGNSA. This CDR3 has 15 residues. The CDR3 DNA follows: TGTGCCAGCAGCTTAGAGGGGACGGGCAATCAGCCCCAGCATTTT. This codes for CASSLEGTGNQPQHF.

The chain couples TRBV27 to TRBJ1-5, with no clear D. The CDR3 has 16 residues. V was shortened by 6 bases and J by 0 bases, with 15 bases between the two germline ends. The germline gives CDR1 MNHEY, CDR2 SMNVEV (reference sequence). CDR3 sequence: CASRDGLGLSNQPQHF. The CDR3 nucleotides read TGTGCCAGCAGGGATGGATTAGGCCTTAGCAATCAGCCCCAGCATTTT.

The chain couples TRBV6-2 or TRBV6-3 to TRBJ2-1, with D tentatively TRBD1 (5 bases). The ends were cut back, 10 bases at V and 9 bases at J, with 13 bases in the middle. Germline V gene sequence: CDR1 MNHEY, CDR2 SVGEGT. CDR3 length: 11 amino acids. The CDR3 sequence is CAIQGLGEQFF. The CDR3 DNA reads as TGTGCCATCCAGGGTTTGGGTGAGCAGTTCTTC.

This clonotype occurred a few times. The chain links TRBV6-5 to TRBJ1-2; D gene ambiguous. The CDR3 is 13 residues long. CDR1 MNHEY and CDR2 SVGAGI come from the germline V gene. Trimming cost V 2 bases and J 6 bases, with 10 bases left between them. Here the CDR3 DNA reads TGTGCCAGCAGTTACAGAGGGTTTGATGGCTACACCTTC. Translated: CASSYRGFDGYTF.

The chain is built from TRBV3-1 and TRBJ1-1, with D perhaps matching TRBD1 (6 bases). Germline-derived CDR1 and CDR2 are LGHDT and YNNKEL (reference sequence). This CDR3 region has 14 residues. V lost 8 bases and J 6 bases, leaving 19 bases between the germline ends. The CDR3 DNA follows: TGTGCCAGCGCCTCAAGAGTTTCAGGGGCTGAAGCTTTCTTT. It translates to CASASRVSGAEAFF.

This clonotype came up a few times. The chain joins TRBV4-1 to TRBJ2-7; D gene unclear. Trimming shortened V by 5 bases and J by 3 bases, and 14 bases separated the two germline ends. The CDR3 sequence is 14 residues long. From germline, CDR1 is MGHRA and CDR2 YSYEKL. The DNA of the CDR3 is TGCGCCAGCAGCGCCGGCCATTTATACTACGAGCAGTACTTC. It yields the protein CASSAGHLYYEQYF.

Many counts were recorded for this clonotype. J is TRBJ1-3 and V is TRBV19, with D uncertain. The CDR3 contains 16 residues. Per germline, CDR1 LNHDA and CDR2 SQIVND (reference sequence). V was shortened by 1 base and J by 0 bases, with 10 bases between the two germline ends. The DNA for the CDR3 is TGTGCCAGTAGTATAGTAGGATTAGGCTCTGGAAACACCATATATTTT. Encoded protein: CASSIVGLGSGNTIYF.

The CDR3 DNA is TGCGCCAGCAGACAGGGCACCGCAGATTCACCCCTCCACTTT. Translated: CASRQGTADSPLHF. The rearrangement uses TRBV5-1 and TRBJ1-6; a weak D match, TRBD1 (6 bases). Germline CDR1 and CDR2: SGHRS and YFSETQ. This CDR3 is built from 14 residues. V was cut by 5 bases and J by 8 bases, with 14 bases left in between.